The 22 T cell receptor beta chains below come from one sample, sequenced in a study of regulatory T cells in long-lasting Graves disease. Specified time point: persistent/refractory GD, antithyroid drugs over 5 years with positive TRAb. Extracted RNA from PBMCs served as the source of the TCR library. Investigators prepared the TCR beta libraries by applying iRepertoire HTBI primers and Arm-PCR of CDR3 regions. TCRdb fed the multiplex PCR reads into MiXCR, producing one record per CDR3 protein. Of 650,000 to 700,000 distinct CDR3 sequences in the sample, roughly 30% were seen once. This sample comprised peripheral blood mononuclear cells (PBMCs), obtained when the disease was refractory, from a patient treated with antithyroid drugs. The receptors derive from a female donor with Graves disease.

The chain has TRBV30 and TRBJ1-2; D call uncertain. The CDR3 runs 11 residues. The V end lost 2 bases, the J end lost 7 bases, and 8 bases lay between the germline ends. Per germline, CDR1 GTSNPN and CDR2 SVGIG (reference sequence). This CDR3 reads CAWSIGSGYTF. The CDR3 coding sequence is TGTGCCTGGAGTATAGGATCTGGCTACACCTTC.

Comments on this clonotype: An end of the junction differs from the germline gene, which may be a read error. The rearrangement joins TRBV12-3 or TRBV12-4 to TRBJ2-7, with D hard to call. The CDR3 has 12 amino acids. CDR3 protein: CAGSLKAYEQYF. The CDR3 bases are TGTGCCGGCAGTCTAAAAGCCTACGAGCAGTACTTC.

This sequence joins TRBV5-1 and TRBJ1-2, with D hard to call. V was cut by 1 base and J by 6 bases, with 10 bases left in between. The CDR3 has 13 amino acids. The germline V gene encodes CDR1 SGHRS and CDR2 YFSETQ. CDR3 DNA: TGCGCCAGCAGCTTGCAGATTCTCGATGGCTACACCTTC. This gives the protein CASSLQILDGYTF.

The genes are TRBV4-1 and TRBJ1-4, with D possibly being TRBD1 (6 bases). CDR3 length: 17 amino acids. Trimming removed 0 bases at V and 8 bases at J, with 19 bases between. Per the germline V gene, CDR1 is MGHRA and CDR2 is YSYEKL. Here the CDR3 DNA reads TGCGCCAGCAGCCAAGAAGGCGGGGGGCGTCGATACGAAAAACTGTTTTTT. Translated, it gives CASSQEGGGRRYEKLFF.

The chain combines TRBV7-9 with TRBJ1-1; TRBD1 might be the D (5 bases). Trimming took off 5 bases at V and 6 bases at J, with 16 bases between the two ends. In germline, CDR1 is SEHNR, CDR2 FQNEAQ (reference sequence). The CDR3 runs 14 residues. CDR3 nucleotides: TGTGCCAGCAGCGGGGAGACAGTAATCGCTGAAGCTTTCTTT. Translated, it gives CASSGETVIAEAFF.

The V gene is TRBV20-1, the J gene TRBJ2-1; weak D call: TRBD2 (6 bases). Germline loops: CDR1 DFQATT, CDR2 SNEGSKA (reference sequence). V was shortened by 0 bases and J by 9 bases, with 15 bases between the two germline ends. This CDR3 region has 14 residues. DNA for the CDR3: TGCAGTGCTAGAGAAGCGGGCCCTTTAGTTGAGCAGTTCTTC. Protein sequence: CSAREAGPLVEQFF.

V gene TRBV2 combines with J gene TRBJ2-3; 7 bases line up with TRBD2. Germline V lookup: CDR1 SNHLY, CDR2 FYNNEI. The CDR3 length is 14 residues. V gave up 6 bases and J gave up 0 bases; unmatched junction bases: 3. The CDR3 nucleotides read TGTGCCAGCAGACTTAGCGGGAGCACAGATACGCAGTATTTT. It is translated as CASRLSGSTDTQYF.

This clonotype was detected ten times or more. The rearrangement joins TRBV28 to TRBJ1-1; D is unclear. The CDR3 has 15 amino acids. The V end lost 2 bases, the J end lost 0 bases, and 10 bases lay between the germline ends. The germline CDR1 and CDR2 sequences are MDHEN and SYDVKM. The CDR3 here is CASSLSILMNTEAFF. Written as DNA, the CDR3 is TGTGCCAGCAGTTTAAGCATATTGATGAACACTGAAGCTTTCTTT.

The sample holds a few counts of this clonotype. This chain joins TRBV7-2 and TRBJ2-7; 10 bases match TRBD2. With 1 base clipped from V and 3 bases from J, the junction kept 3 bases outside the gene matches. Germline lookup yields CDR1 SGHTA and CDR2 FQGNSA. This CDR3 spans 15 amino acids. The CDR3 nucleotides are TGTGCCAGCAGCTTAGTGGGGACTAGCGTCTACGAGCAGTACTTC. Encoded protein: CASSLVGTSVYEQYF.

This clonotype was detected once. V is TRBV6-2 or TRBV6-3 and J is TRBJ2-2; 10 bases match TRBD1. Germline lookup yields CDR1 MNHEY and CDR2 SVGEGT. This CDR3 is 19 amino acids long. The junction had 18 bases not matched to a gene; V was cut back by 5 bases and J by 6 bases. The DNA for the CDR3 is TGTGCCAGCAGTCAACGACCTCCGGGACAGGGGTATTGGGCCGGGGAGCTGTTTTTT. It specifies CASSQRPPGQGYWAGELFF.

J is TRBJ1-2 and V is TRBV29-1; D ambiguous. Between the trimmed V and J ends, which lost 2 bases and 4 bases, there was a span of 5 bases. Germline assignment: CDR1 SQVTM and CDR2 ANQGSEA. The CDR3 covers 11 residues. CDR3 loop: CSVEQIYGYTF. Here the CDR3 DNA reads TGCAGCGTTGAACAGATCTATGGCTACACCTTC. Complete variable domain (other parts from reference TRBV29-1 and TRBJ1-2): SAVISQKPSRDICQRGTSLTIQCQVDSQVTMMFWYRQQPGQSLTLIATANQGSEATYESGFVIDKFPISRPNLTFSTLTVSNMSPEDSSIYLCSVEQIYGYTFGSGTRLTVV.

This rearrangement joins TRBV2 to TRBJ1-4, with D hard to call. The DNA end lines up better with TRBJ1-6; the J call may be wrong. This CDR3 spans 15 amino acids. From germline, CDR1 is SNHLY and CDR2 FYNNEI. CDR3 DNA: TGTGCCAGCAGTGAGGCGTCCCTTTATAATTCACCCCTCCACTTT. It translates to CASSEASLYNSPLHF.

This clonotype occurred a few times. The chain combines TRBV28 with TRBJ1-5; D is unresolved. V dropped 11 bases and J dropped 2 bases, with 19 bases sitting between them. This CDR3 comprises 15 residues. CDR1 is MDHEN, CDR2 SYDVKM, per germline. The CDR3 reads CAWAGSGSGNQPQHF. In nucleotides, the CDR3 is TGTGCCTGGGCGGGGTCGGGCTCGGGCAATCAGCCCCAGCATTTT.

This clonotype turned up a few times. A read error may be the cause here, since a much bigger clone is one base away. The rearrangement links TRBV11-2 to TRBJ2-5, with D tentatively TRBD2 (6 bases). The CDR3 length is 14 residues. CDR1 and CDR2 from the germline V gene are SGHAT and FQNNGV. The CDR3 region has the DNA TGTGCCAGCAGCTTAGCCCCTTCGGGGGAGACCCGGTACTTC. Translating it yields CASSLAPSGETRYF.

This chain links TRBV6-2 or TRBV6-3 with TRBJ2-7, with 8 bases aligning to TRBD1. Losses at the gene ends were 8 bases for V and 7 bases for J; bases not matched to a gene: 16. Germline CDR1 and CDR2: MNHEY and SVGEGT. CDR3 length: 15 residues. The CDR3 coding sequence is TGTGCCAGCTCTATGACAGGGGCCAATCTGGGGGAGCAGTACTTC. This translates into CASSMTGANLGEQYF.

The chain has TRBV5-1 and TRBJ2-6; 12 positions agree with TRBD1. Unmatched junction bases numbered 11, after V lost 7 bases and J lost 3 bases. CDR3 length equals 18 residues. The germline CDR1 and CDR2 sequences are SGHRS and YFSETQ. The CDR3 reads CASGAPGQGALGANVLTF. CDR3 coding DNA: TGCGCCAGCGGGGCCCCGGGACAGGGGGCGCTTGGGGCCAACGTCCTGACTTTC. Variable domain in full (rest from reference TRBV5-1 and TRBJ2-6): KAGVTQTPRYLIKTRGQQVTLSCSPISGHRSVSWYQQTPGQGLQFLFEYFSETQRNKGNFPGRFSGRQFSNSRSEMNVSTLELGDSALYLCASGAPGQGALGANVLTFGAGSRLTVL.

This clonotype has just a few counts. The chain couples TRBV7-3 to TRBJ2-2; 12 positions match TRBD2. Germline CDR1 and CDR2: SGHTA and FQGTGA. This CDR3 has 17 residues. The trim removed 7 bases at V and 5 bases at J, leaving 11 bases unmatched. CDR3 in amino acids: CASTPSPGTSGTGELFF. The CDR3 bases are TGTGCCAGCACCCCCTCTCCGGGGACTAGCGGGACCGGGGAGCTGTTTTTT.

On this clonotype itself: Given the absence of the conserved phenylalanine or tryptophan at the CDR3 end, a read error is likely. The chain combines TRBV28 with TRBJ1-2; D is uncertain. Germline V gene data show CDR1 as MDHEN and CDR2 as SYDVKM. V lost 8 bases and J 0 bases, leaving 10 bases between the germline ends. The CDR3 length is 13 residues. The CDR3 spells CASARTANYGYTS. In nucleotides, the CDR3 is TGTGCCAGCGCGAGGACTGCTAACTATGGCTACACCTCC.

This clonotype was detected once. The chain links TRBV20-1 to TRBJ2-7; either TRBD1 or TRBD2 may supply D (5 bases each). V lost 4 bases and J 4 bases, leaving 14 bases between the germline ends. Per germline, CDR1 DFQATT and CDR2 SNEGSKA (reference sequence). The CDR3 is made up of 13 amino acids. CDR3 sequence reads: CSATGAGGYEQYF. The CDR3 DNA sequence: TGCAGTGCTACCGGGGCAGGAGGTTACGAGCAGTACTTC.

The chain employs TRBV20-1 and TRBJ2-1; weak D call: TRBD2 (5 bases). The ends were cut back, 3 bases at V and 8 bases at J, with 20 bases in the middle. The CDR3 covers 15 residues. The germline CDR1 and CDR2 sequences are DFQATT and SNEGSKA (reference sequence). The CDR3 bases are TGCAGTGCTAGTTCCCGCCGGACTGACGGATATGAGCAGTTCTTC. Its translation: CSASSRRTDGYEQFF.

This clonotype was counted a few times. J is TRBJ1-1 and V is TRBV19, with TRBD1 matching over 7 bases. CDR3 length equals 16 residues. Germline trimming cut 4 bases from V and 5 bases from J; bases unmatched to any gene: 13. Looked up from germline, CDR1 is LNHDA and CDR2 is SQIVND (reference sequence). CDR3 region: CASSNQPGPRGTEAFF. CDR3 DNA sequence: TGTGCCAGTAGTAACCAACCGGGACCCAGGGGGACTGAAGCTTTCTTT.

This clonotype was seen repeatedly, ten times or more. Sequence at one end of the junction differs from germline and may be a read error. V gene TRBV11-2 combines with J gene TRBJ1-6, with D unresolved. Looked up from germline, CDR1 is SGHAT and CDR2 is FQNNGV. The CDR3 loop spans 13 amino acids. Here the CDR3 reads CASSTGKDSPLHF. The CDR3 nucleotides are TGTGCCAGCAGCACGGGGAAGGATTCGCCCCTCCACTTT.